The clone carrying this T cell receptor beta chain was detected only a few times. Its antigen is still unknown. The sample originates from a study of T cells in Graves' hyperthyroidism and ophthalmopathy. Findings and limits, study-wide: Ophthalmopathy was separated from stable hyperthyroidism by a 13 V-J model.

This CDR3 is built from 15 residues. Per germline, CDR1 SGHRS and CDR2 YFSETQ. V shed 3 bases and J shed 3 bases, with 12 bases lying between them. There were TCR beta CDR3 regions amplified from RNA transcripts. A first-round RT-PCR of the TCR CDR3 used the HTBI primer set. TCRdb reprocessed the multiplex PCR reads via MiXCR and lists one record per CDR3 protein. The sample lists hundreds of thousands of distinct CDR3 sequences, 45% seen once, with less than 9% in the top ten. V and J are TRBV5-1 and TRBJ1-4, with D unresolved. Sequenced material: peripheral blood or thyroid tissue (not recorded which). The clonotype originates from an adult man with Graves' disease, either hyperthyroidism or ophthalmopathy (not recorded which). The CDR3 DNA is TGCGCCAGCAGCTCCAGCTTCGGGCCTAATGAAAAACTGTTTTTT. Protein product: CASSSSFGPNEKLFF.